This T cell receptor beta chain came from a study of naive and memory T cell subsets. The CDR3 length is 15 residues. Trimming removed 1 base from V and 1 base from J, with 10 bases in between. Per germline, CDR1 MDHEN and CDR2 SYDVKM. Two oligonucleotides, mixed equimolar, formed the beta constant-region primer covering TRBC1 and TRBC2. Ligated cDNA was amplified by four rounds of PCR with nested alpha and beta constant-region primers and SP2. Using its own MiXCR run on the UMI-ligation and nested PCR reads, TCRdb lists one record per CDR3 protein. Of some 22,000 distinct CDR3 sequences listed, around 8.8% were seen once; the top ten hold 22%.

This chain uses TRBV28 with TRBJ1-1, with a weak D call TRBD1 (6 bases). The clonotype comes from a human donor in good health. Sequencing was carried out using central memory CD8+ T cells from blood. The CDR3 is CASSLSGVANTEAFF. The CDR3, as DNA: TGTGCCAGCAGTTTATCAGGGGTAGCGAACACTGAAGCTTTCTTT.